A single sample is the source of the 27 T cell receptor beta chains below, sequenced in a study of early T cells in non-severe SARS-CoV-2 infection. In TCRdb, the 5' RACE reads were re-called with MiXCR into one record per CDR3 protein. Among about 64,000 distinct CDR3 sequences listed, 7% to 10% were seen once. The sample here was whole blood, taken at baseline. Every receptor here comes from an adult who was a healthcare worker with PCR-confirmed SARS-CoV-2 infection or an uninfected control (not recorded which).

The V and J genes are TRBV29-1 and TRBJ2-3; 9 bases match TRBD2. Germline V gene data show CDR1 as SQVTM and CDR2 as ANQGSEA. The V gene end was trimmed by 6 bases and the J gene end by 1 base; junction bases not matched to a gene: 8. The CDR3 is 15 residues long. The CDR3 DNA is TGCAGCGTGGCTAAGGTAGCGGGGGGCACAGATACGCAGTATTTT. It translates to CSVAKVAGGTDTQYF.

This clonotype appeared many times. The chain links TRBV11-2 to TRBJ2-7; 9 positions match TRBD2. This CDR3 has 16 amino acids. The trim removed 0 bases at V and 2 bases at J, leaving 5 bases unmatched. The V gene's germline CDR1 is SGHAT and CDR2 FQNNGV. The CDR3 DNA follows: TGTGCCAGCAGCTTAGATGGTCTAGCGGGACCCTACGAGCAGTACTTC. It specifies CASSLDGLAGPYEQYF.

CDR3: CASSKGRISSYNEQFF. In nucleotides, the CDR3 is TGTGCCAGCAGCAAGGGACGGATAAGCTCCTACAATGAGCAGTTCTTC. The rearrangement links TRBV6-2 or TRBV6-3 to TRBJ2-1, with D perhaps given as TRBD1 or TRBD2 (5 bases each). Germline V gene data show CDR1 as MNHEY and CDR2 as SVGEGT. With 6 bases removed from V and 0 bases from J, the gap between germline ends came to 15 bases. This CDR3 contains 16 residues.

This clonotype has only a few counts. The J gene is TRBJ2-7, the V gene TRBV11-2; D unclear. This CDR3 comprises 13 residues. Germline CDR1 is SGHAT and CDR2 is FQNNGV. The V gene lost 0 bases and the J gene lost 4 bases, with 7 bases spanning the gap. CDR3 nucleotides: TGTGCCAGCAGCTTAGATCAAGTTTACGAGCAGTACTTC. It translates to CASSLDQVYEQYF.

The rearrangement links TRBV10-3 to TRBJ1-2; TRBD1 might be the D (5 bases). The CDR3 extends over 14 amino acids. Trimming took off 2 bases at V and 6 bases at J, with 13 bases between the two ends. In germline, CDR1 is ENHRY, CDR2 SYGVKD. CDR3 in amino acids: CAISEHGAGDGYTF. The CDR3 nucleotides are TGTGCCATCAGTGAGCATGGGGCGGGGGATGGCTACACCTTC.

This clonotype ranks as large. The chain's CDR3 is CASSYQDSTQYF. The CDR3 bases are TGTGCCAGCAGTTACCAGGACTCTACGCAGTATTTT. J is TRBJ2-3 and V is TRBV6-2 or TRBV6-3; D is possibly TRBD2 (5 bases). The germline gives CDR1 MNHEY, CDR2 SVGEGT. With 2 bases removed from V and 8 bases from J, the gap between germline ends came to 8 bases. CDR3 size: 12 residues.

At least ten counts were recorded for this clonotype. The CDR3 DNA is TGTGCCAGCAGTGCCGGGACAGAGTATGGCTACACCTTC. Translation gives CASSAGTEYGYTF. The chain carries TRBV6-2 or TRBV6-3 and TRBJ1-2, with 7 bases fitting TRBD1. The CDR3 extends over 13 amino acids. The junction had 5 bases not matched to a gene; V was cut back by 5 bases and J by 5 bases. CDR1 and CDR2 from the germline V gene are MNHEY and SVGEGT.

This clonotype was detected a few times. The chain joins TRBV20-1 to TRBJ2-3, with a possible D match to TRBD2 (5 bases). With 2 bases removed from V and 9 bases from J, the gap between germline ends came to 15 bases. Looked up from germline, CDR1 is DFQATT and CDR2 is SNEGSKA (reference sequence). The CDR3 runs to 13 residues. This CDR3 reads CSARRAPTGTQYF. CDR3 nucleotide sequence: TGCAGTGCTAGAAGGGCCCCCACGGGAACGCAGTATTTT.

The table lists this clonotype with many counts. The chain joins TRBV9 to TRBJ2-4; unclear D gene. The V end lost 1 base, the J end lost 6 bases, and 14 bases lay between the germline ends. Germline V gene data show CDR1 as SGDLS and CDR2 as YYNGEE. The CDR3 runs to 15 residues. CDR3 region: CASSVSSVALNIQYF. CDR3 DNA: TGTGCCAGCAGCGTATCAAGCGTTGCTCTAAACATTCAGTACTTC.

The J gene is TRBJ2-7, the V gene TRBV4-1; TRBD1 might be the D (5 bases). The CDR3 covers 13 residues. V dropped 1 base and J dropped 6 bases, with 10 bases sitting between them. The V gene's germline CDR1 is MGHRA and CDR2 YSYEKL. CDR3: CASSQVEGVEQYF. The CDR3, as DNA: TGCGCCAGCAGCCAAGTCGAAGGGGTCGAGCAGTACTTC.

In this sample, this clonotype turned up many times. The gene calls are TRBV6-6 and TRBJ1-1; the D is unclear. V was clipped by 5 bases and J by 5 bases, with 12 bases between them. The CDR3 covers 13 residues. The germline CDR1 and CDR2 sequences are MNHNY and SVGAGI (reference sequence). The CDR3, as DNA: TGTGCCAGCAGTGTCGAGGGTTGGACTGAAGCTTTCTTT. It codes for CASSVEGWTEAFF.

This clonotype has ten or more counts. The genes are TRBV5-4 and TRBJ2-1; D possibly matches TRBD1 or TRBD2 (5 bases each). Trimming removed 4 bases at V and 0 bases at J, with 14 bases between. The germline gives CDR1 SGHNT, CDR2 YYREEE (reference sequence). There are 16 residues in the CDR3. CDR3 residues: CASSQGPPSSYNEQFF. The DNA of the CDR3 is TGTGCCAGCAGCCAGGGACCTCCTAGCTCCTACAATGAGCAGTTCTTC.

V and J are TRBV29-1 and TRBJ1-1, with D perhaps TRBD1 (5 bases). The germline gives CDR1 SQVTM, CDR2 ANQGSEA. The CDR3 is 12 residues long. Trimming shortened V by 5 bases and J by 1 base, and 8 bases separated the two germline ends. CDR3 in amino acids: CSVLRGNTEAFF. The CDR3 region has the DNA TGCAGCGTTTTAAGGGGGAACACTGAAGCTTTCTTT.

This chain links TRBV27 with TRBJ1-1, with unresolved D. V gave up 5 bases and J gave up 0 bases, with 10 bases separating them. This CDR3 has 14 residues. Germline loops: CDR1 MNHEY, CDR2 SMNVEV (reference sequence). In DNA, the CDR3 is TGTGCCAGCAGTACAACAGCCATGAACACTGAAGCTTTCTTT. This translates into CASSTTAMNTEAFF.

This clonotype was seen more than once but under ten times. The V gene is TRBV7-9, the J gene TRBJ2-4; D is unresolved. V shed 5 bases and J shed 5 bases, with 13 bases lying between them. The CDR3 is 14 amino acids. Germline V CDR1 and CDR2: SEHNR, FQNEAQ (reference sequence). As DNA, the CDR3 is TGTGCCAGCAGCACAAACACTATTCAAAACATTCAGTACTTC. Its protein is CASSTNTIQNIQYF.

This clonotype appeared a few times. V is TRBV9 and J is TRBJ1-4; D not certain. Trimming removed 0 bases from V and 0 bases from J, with 6 bases in between. Germline V gene lookup returns CDR1 SGDLS and CDR2 YYNGEE. The CDR3 spans 15 residues. The CDR3 nucleotides read TGTGCCAGCAGCGTAGCTTCAGCAACTAATGAAAAACTGTTTTTT. Translation gives CASSVASATNEKLFF.

The table lists this clonotype with a few counts. The rearrangement uses TRBV14 and TRBJ2-5, with D perhaps being TRBD1 or TRBD2 (5 bases each). Trimming cost V 1 base and J 4 bases, with 10 bases left between them. The CDR3 is made up of 14 amino acids. Germline-derived CDR1 and CDR2 are SGHDN and FVKESK. The CDR3 region is CASSQAIGTETQYF. The CDR3 DNA sequence: TGTGCCAGCAGCCAAGCGATAGGGACAGAGACCCAGTACTTC.

This rearrangement joins TRBV7-6 to TRBJ2-5; 8 positions match TRBD1. The V gene end was trimmed by 5 bases and the J gene end by 1 base; junction bases not matched to a gene: 9. The CDR3 runs 16 residues. Germline assignment: CDR1 SGHVS and CDR2 FNYEAQ. The CDR3 sequence: CASSLHRDRPQETQYF. CDR3 DNA: TGTGCCAGCAGCCTCCACCGGGACAGGCCCCAAGAGACCCAGTACTTC.

In this sample, this clonotype turned up many times. The chain employs TRBV2 and TRBJ1-4; 10 bases are shared with TRBD1. The junction had 8 bases not matched to a gene; V was cut back by 6 bases and J by 7 bases. Germline V lookup: CDR1 SNHLY, CDR2 FYNNEI. The CDR3 has 15 amino acids. DNA for the CDR3: TGTGCCAGCAGGCACGACAGGGGGCGAGCTGAAAAACTGTTTTTT. Its protein is CASRHDRGRAEKLFF.

V gene TRBV4-3 combines with J gene TRBJ2-1; TRBD1 aligns across 9 bases. The CDR3 covers 15 residues. The germline gives CDR1 LGHNA, CDR2 YSLEER. The ends lost 3 bases at V and 8 bases at J; junction bases unmatched: 8. The CDR3 loop is CASSHRTGAEYEQFF. CDR3 DNA sequence: TGCGCCAGCAGCCACAGGACAGGGGCTGAGTATGAGCAGTTCTTC.

V is TRBV6-5 and J is TRBJ2-3; 16 bases fit TRBD2. This CDR3 is built from 16 residues. J lost 6 bases, V lost 6 bases, and 6 bases had no gene match. CDR1 is MNHEY and CDR2 is SVGAGI in the germline V gene. In DNA form, the CDR3 reads TGTGCCAGCAGGTCGGGACTAGCGGGAGGGGTGGATACGCAGTATTTT. The encoded protein is CASRSGLAGGVDTQYF.

This clonotype was picked up many times. The junction does not match germline at one end; this may be a read error. This rearrangement joins TRBV5-1 to TRBJ2-1, with 8 nucleotides matching TRBD2. This CDR3 is 15 amino acids long. CDR1 and CDR2 from the germline V gene are SGHRS and YFSETQ. Written as DNA, the CDR3 is TGCGCCAGCAGCCCCAGCGGGAGCTCCCACAATGAGCAGTTCTTC. Residues: CASSPSGSSHNEQFF.

This clonotype showed up just a few times. The rearrangement joins TRBV15 to TRBJ1-6; D perhaps matches TRBD1 (6 bases). Deletions cut 3 bases from V and 7 bases from J, with 13 bases between. The germline V gene has CDR1 LNHNV and CDR2 YYDKDF (reference sequence). The CDR3 sequence is 15 residues long. Here the CDR3 DNA reads TGTGCCACCAGCAGCCGGAGGGGGGGGAATTCACCCCTCCACTTT. This codes for CATSSRRGGNSPLHF.

The chain's CDR3 is CASRPGTGGMETQYF. Here the CDR3 DNA reads TGTGCCAGCAGGCCCGGGACAGGGGGGATGGAGACCCAGTACTTC. The chain recombines TRBV2 with TRBJ2-5; 11 nucleotides match TRBD1. The CDR3 runs 15 residues. The trim removed 6 bases at V and 5 bases at J, leaving 8 bases unmatched. Germline V lookup: CDR1 SNHLY, CDR2 FYNNEI.

This clonotype was found many times. One junction end disagrees with the germline gene, perhaps due to a read error. V gene TRBV2 combines with J gene TRBJ2-7; D gene unclear. The germline V gene has CDR1 SNHLY and CDR2 FYNNEI. The CDR3 sequence is 11 residues long. DNA of the CDR3: TGTACCAGCATAATTTTTGACGAGCAGTACTTC. It codes for CTSIIFDEQYF.

This clonotype appeared a few times. The gene calls are TRBV12-3 or TRBV12-4 and TRBJ2-7; 11 bases agree with TRBD2. The CDR3 runs to 16 residues. Trimming cost V 5 bases and J 2 bases; bases outside gene matches: 8. The CDR3 spells CASSAFGTSGAYEQYF. In DNA form, the CDR3 reads TGTGCCAGCAGTGCGTTCGGGACTAGCGGTGCCTACGAGCAGTACTTC.

This clonotype was observed at least ten times. The chain joins TRBV20-1 to TRBJ2-2; TRBD2 matches at 12 bases. The CDR3 is 14 residues long. Germline V gene lookup returns CDR1 DFQATT and CDR2 SNEGSKA (reference sequence). J lost 7 bases, V lost 3 bases, and 3 bases had no gene match. CDR3 residues: CSARTSGSFGELFF. As DNA, the CDR3 is TGCAGTGCTAGGACTAGCGGGAGCTTCGGGGAGCTGTTTTTT.